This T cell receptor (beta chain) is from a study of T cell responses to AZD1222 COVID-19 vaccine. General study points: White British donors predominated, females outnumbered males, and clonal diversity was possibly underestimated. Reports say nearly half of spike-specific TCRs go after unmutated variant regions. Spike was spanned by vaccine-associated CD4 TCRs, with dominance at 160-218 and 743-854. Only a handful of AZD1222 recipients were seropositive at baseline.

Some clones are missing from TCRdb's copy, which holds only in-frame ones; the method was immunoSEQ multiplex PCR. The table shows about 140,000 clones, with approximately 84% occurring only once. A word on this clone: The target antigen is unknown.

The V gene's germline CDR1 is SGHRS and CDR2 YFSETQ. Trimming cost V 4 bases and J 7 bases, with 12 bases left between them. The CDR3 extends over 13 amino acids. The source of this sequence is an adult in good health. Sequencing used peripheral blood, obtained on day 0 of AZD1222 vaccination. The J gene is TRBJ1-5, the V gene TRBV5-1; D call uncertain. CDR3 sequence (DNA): TGCGCCAGCAGCCCGGATCCGCTCCAGCCCCAGCATTTT. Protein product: CASSPDPLQPQHF.